The rows below give T cell receptor beta chains drawn from one sample of a study of shared T cell receptors in the human thymus. Profiling relied on immunoSEQ multiplex PCR, and the TCRdb table lists in-frame clones only, not all of them. Here the sample spans hundreds of thousands of clones, over 75% being singletons. These data were also filed under a second study, of human thymus T cells.

What was sequenced was thymocytes. The receptors derive from a boy under two years old with a congenital heart defect. Both conserved end residues are part of each CDR3. The order of the fields is V gene, D gene, CDR3 length, J gene, clone size, CDR3 DNA, CDR3 protein. The D gene is left open where the match is weak. Some rows mark clone size as missing; the rest say once, few, many or name a class of expanded clone.

TRBV6-5,TRBD1,14,TRBJ1-1,.,TGTGCCAGCAACCCGACCGGGACAGGGGGCGAAGCTTTCTTT,CASNPTGTGGEAFF
TRBV27,.,14,TRBJ2-5,.,TGTGCCAGCAGTGGAGGGAGTAGACCCGAGACCCAGTACTTC,CASSGGSRPETQYF
TRBV5-1,TRBD2,13,TRBJ2-7,.,TGCGCCAGCAGCTTGGGACTAGCTAACGAGCAGTACTTC,CASSLGLANEQYF
TRBV28,TRBD1,15,TRBJ1-5,.,TGTGCCAGCAGTTTACTACAGGGGTCTCCTCAGCCCCAGCATTTT,CASSLLQGSPQPQHF
TRBV27,.,16,TRBJ2-2,.,TGTGCCAGCAGTTTCACAGGGAAGGGTTTCGCCGGGGAGCTGTTTTTT,CASSFTGKGFAGELFF
TRBV4-2,.,19,TRBJ1-5,.,TGTGCCAGCAGCCCGAAGGCGGGAAAGGGGAGAAGTAGCAATCAGCCCCAGCATTTT,CASSPKAGKGRSSNQPQHF
TRBV10-3,TRBD2,15,TRBJ2-1,few,TGTGCCATCAGTGAGGGACTAGCGGGGGTGAATGAGCAGTTCTTC,CAISEGLAGVNEQFF
TRBV10-3,TRBD1,12,TRBJ2-1,.,TGTGCCATTGGACAGGGCGACAATGAGCAGTTCTTC,CAIGQGDNEQFF
TRBV13,TRBD2,16,TRBJ2-1,.,TGTGCCAGCAGCTTAGATGGACTAGCGGGGAGTCCTGAGCAGTTCTTC,CASSLDGLAGSPEQFF
TRBV5-6,.,15,TRBJ2-3,.,TGTGCCAGCAGCTCCGTCCCTAGGCGAACAGATACGCAGTATTTT,CASSSVPRRTDTQYF
TRBV4-3,.,13,TRBJ2-7,.,TGCGCCAGCAGCCAAGAACGGTCCTACGAGCAGTACTTC,CASSQERSYEQYF
TRBV9,.,15,TRBJ1-2,.,TGTGCCAGCAGCGTAGGGAGGGAGGTTGACTATGGCTACACCTTC,CASSVGREVDYGYTF
TRBV5-1,TRBD1,13,TRBJ2-7,.,TGCGCCAGCAGCGATGACAGGGGACACGAGCAGTACTTC,CASSDDRGHEQYF
TRBV28,.,19,TRBJ2-7,.,TGTGCCAGCAGCCCTTGGGACACGCCACCGGGCCGATTTCTTGGCAAGCAGTACTTC,CASSPWDTPPGRFLGKQYF
TRBV29-1,TRBD2,14,TRBJ2-5,.,TGCAGCGTTGAGTTACGGGGGGGGGAAGAGACCCAGTACTTC,CSVELRGGEETQYF
TRBV7-8,.,16,TRBJ2-1,.,TGTGCCAGCAGCCCGCAGGAGGGAGGCTCCTACAATGAGCAGTTCTTC,CASSPQEGGSYNEQFF
TRBV5-1,.,17,TRBJ2-1,.,TGCGCCAGCAGCCTACCTTTTCCTGCGGGTCGGCCTGGGGAGCAGTTCTTC,CASSLPFPAGRPGEQFF
TRBV7-8,TRBD2,17,TRBJ2-3,.,TGTGCCAGCAGCTTCGGGACTAGCGATGTCGTCCCAGATACGCAGTATTTT,CASSFGTSDVVPDTQYF
TRBV19,.,17,TRBJ1-1,.,TGTGCCAGTAGTGTAGAACAGGGATCCCATGGGAACACTGAAGCTTTCTTT,CASSVEQGSHGNTEAFF
TRBV25-1,TRBD1,14,TRBJ1-1,.,TGTGCCAGCAGTGATACAGGGGGGGACACTGAAGCTTTCTTT,CASSDTGGDTEAFF
TRBV4-1,TRBD2,19,TRBJ2-5,.,TGCGCCAGCAGCCAGGCGGGACCGGGACTAGCGGGGTGGCAAGAGACCCAGTACTTC,CASSQAGPGLAGWQETQYF
TRBV15,TRBD1,14,TRBJ1-6,.,TGTGCCACAGCCAGGGGGTTTACTAATTCCCCCCTCCACTTT,CATARGFTNSPLHF
TRBV28,TRBD1,15,TRBJ2-7,.,TGTGCCAGCAGCGCCGGGACAGGGGAAGCCTACGAGCAGTACTTC,CASSAGTGEAYEQYF
TRBV30,.,13,TRBJ2-2,.,TGTGCCTGGACGTCCAGGGACACCGGGGAGCTGTTTTTT,CAWTSRDTGELFF
TRBV7-9,TRBD1,15,TRBJ2-2,.,TGTGCCAGCAGCTACCTGACAGGGGAGCGCAGGGAGCTGTTTTTT,CASSYLTGERRELFF
TRBV4-3,.,17,TRBJ2-2,.,TGCGCCAGCAGCCAAGATCCGAGGAAGGGGCCGTACGGGGAGCTGTTTTTT,CASSQDPRKGPYGELFF
TRBV11-2,.,15,TRBJ1-4,.,TGTGCCAGCAGCTTCAAGACAGCACATAATGAAAAACTGTTTTTT,CASSFKTAHNEKLFF
TRBV7-8,TRBD1,15,TRBJ1-5,.,TGTGCCAGCAGCTTATGGGGACAGTCCTATCAGCCCCAGCATTTT,CASSLWGQSYQPQHF
TRBV4-3,.,14,TRBJ2-7,.,TGCGCCAGCAGCCAAGATGCCCCGGCCTACGAGCAGTACTTC,CASSQDAPAYEQYF
TRBV12-5,.,18,TRBJ2-1,.,TGTGCTAGTGGTTTTTTCCGGCGACAGGAGACCGCCTACAATGAGCAGTTCTTC,CASGFFRRQETAYNEQFF
TRBV6-6,.,16,TRBJ1-4,.,TGTGCCAGCAGTTACCGGAGGACAGCAACTAATGAAAAACTGTTTTTT,CASSYRRTATNEKLFF
TRBV4-1,TRBD1,15,TRBJ2-7,once,TGCGCCAGCAGCTATACAATCGGGGACAGCTACGAGCAGTACTTC,CASSYTIGDSYEQYF
TRBV5-4,.,14,TRBJ1-1,.,TGTGCCAGCAGCACTGACAGGATGAACACTGAAGCTTTCTTT,CASSTDRMNTEAFF
TRBV28,TRBD1,14,TRBJ1-2,.,TGTGCCAGCAGTTTAAGCCCGGGACAGGGAGGCTACACCTTC,CASSLSPGQGGYTF
TRBV27,TRBD1,18,TRBJ2-7,.,TGTGCCAGCAGTTTACGCTTAGGACAGGGGGCGGGAGGTTCCGAGCAGTACTTC,CASSLRLGQGAGGSEQYF
TRBV19,TRBD1,17,TRBJ1-2,.,TGTGCCAGTAGTATCACCGGGACAGGGAAGCCTAACTATGGCTACACCTTC,CASSITGTGKPNYGYTF
TRBV5-1,.,13,TRBJ1-6,once,TGCGCCAGCAGCCTAACAGGGAATTCACCCCTCCACTTT,CASSLTGNSPLHF
TRBV4-2,TRBD1,17,TRBJ1-5,.,TGTGCCAGCAGCCGAGGGACAGGGGGCGGGAGCAATCAGCCCCAGCATTTT,CASSRGTGGGSNQPQHF
TRBV28,.,15,TRBJ2-7,few,TGTGCCAGCAGTTTAGACGGAGTCTACTCCTACGAGCAGTACTTC,CASSLDGVYSYEQYF
TRBV4-1,TRBD1,20,TRBJ2-7,.,TGCGCCAGCAGCCAATACCCCCAGGGGGTGAGGCGCGTTTTCGCCTACGAGCAGTACTTC,CASSQYPQGVRRVFAYEQYF
TRBV27,TRBD2,17,TRBJ2-7,.,TGTGCCAGCAGTTCGGGACTAGCGCCCCTAAGCCCCTACGAGCAGTACTTC,CASSSGLAPLSPYEQYF